The TCR beta chain under discussion was sequenced for a study of T cell repertoires in Merkel cell carcinoma (dated by TCRdb to between 2017 and 2020). General notes on the study: Patients who had received intralesional immunotherapy or systemic immune checkpoint blockade prior to the biopsy were excluded. Inclusion required a diagnosis of MCPyV-positive Merkel cell carcinoma and successful in vitro expansion of tumor-infiltrating lymphocytes. MCPyV-specific clonotypes were initially defined through tetramer sorting, cloning and paired TCR sequencing of expanded tumor-infiltrating lymphocytes. The full study reports these points: Normal tissue biopsies were not studied.

Each study subject had MCPyV-positive Merkel cell carcinoma confirmed by biopsy and had serum antibodies to T-antigen that tested positive. Over five adjacent 10-micron frozen tumor sections were used for genomic DNA extraction without cell sorting or culture. Roughly 5 x 5 x 5 mm of tumor biopsy tissue was frozen in optimal cutting temperature compound. Hematoxylin and eosin scout sections confirmed abundant Merkel cell carcinoma and infiltrating cells in the frozen biopsy. As regards this clone: No antigen is known for it. Base qualities are not at hand, and no much larger clone is one base apart.

The immunoSEQ assay was used both to sequence TRB CDR3 from tumor genomic DNA and to process the resulting data. TCRdb stores this immuneACCESS table with in-frame sequences only. Part of the clones is absent; in the studies checked, under half of the shortfall reflects unresolved V genes, and no reason is known for the rest. For this sample the table gives 15,000 or so clones, of which 76% were detected only once. Roughly 17% of the sample goes to the ten largest clones. In the germline V gene, CDR1 corresponds to MDHEN and CDR2 to SYDVKM. After removal of 2 bases from V and 0 bases from J, the junction retains 7 bases not matched to a gene. Inclusive of the bounding cysteine and phenylalanine, the CDR3 is 17 residues long. Of the read, only the CDR3 DNA is kept; its 51 bases are in frame from base 1.

The sequence links TRBV28 to TRBJ2-4, and 7 junction bases match TRBD2. The receptor comes from an adult with Merkel cell carcinoma. Sequenced: tumor tissue. The sequenced DNA is TGTGCCAGCAGTTTACCCTCTAGCGGTATAGCCAAAAACATTCAGTACTTC. Its amino acids are CASSLPSSGIAKNIQYF.